This T cell receptor (beta chain) appears in the sequencing data of a study of cytomegalovirus exposure and HLA in healthy donors (dated by TCRdb to 2016 to 2017). Concerning the study at large: An earlier analysis of roughly 610 of the donors reported approximately 280 Gb of sequence data and 117 million unique TCR beta sequences obtained from roughly 180 million T cells. About 320 gigabases of sequencing data and tens of millions of unique TCR sequences were included in an early release covering roughly 600 HLA-typed donors. Of the roughly 390 genotyped donors, 65% to 90% fell in the genetic ancestry cluster associated with self-reported Caucasian donors. The study aimed to test whether signatures of past pathogen exposure could be identified by cataloging public T cell receptors. The T cell repertoires of under 750 subjects were profiled by immunosequencing and related to cytomegalovirus serostatus. Along with the 666-subject first cohort, a separate validation cohort of over a hundred different subjects was used. High-throughput TCR immunosequencing, statistical association of individual TCRs with disease status, and machine learning were combined to predict cytomegalovirus infection status. To study patterns of TCR occurrence, a later analysis re-analyzed previously published TCR beta repertoires from under 750 donors and added high-resolution HLA genotyping. In the later analysis, no new phenotypic data were used to find candidate immune exposures; instead, reliance was placed on TCR beta sequences and their occurrence across donors. In an earlier analysis of 587 of the donors, high-throughput TCR beta sequencing was used to judge whether each TCR beta V gene segment behaved as functional or pseudogenic. Donor age, sex, ethnicity and CMV serostatus were collected together with the repertoire data. A later genetic analysis used genome-wide SNP genotypes for about 65% of the roughly 700 donors, treating that subset as a discovery cohort. Every discovery cohort repertoire had been produced on one sequencing platform. HLA typing covered class I and class II loci at four-digit resolution. Typing coverage differed by locus: A, B, C, DRB1 and DQB1 were typed in about 629-630 donors, DQA1 in roughly 500, DPA1 in around 600, and DPB1 in 400 to 480. Roughly 5 DR-DQ haplotypes were treated as single units for association and clustering because of strong linkage in the cohort. Across some 400 genotyped donors of the cohort, an average of approximately 220,000 unique TCR beta nucleotide sequences per donor were sequenced, and about a sixth of those sequences were non-productive. Overall study outcomes, separate from this receptor: Correlated functional status among segregating V segments might reflect linkage disequilibrium, but an unknown experimental factor could not be ruled out. In an earlier analysis of roughly 560 of the donors, most TCR beta V segments were observed in productive rearrangements about 90% or about 30% of the time, broadly matching IMGT annotations. In a later analysis, several top co-occurrence clusters were reported to appear linked to parvovirus B19, influenza, CMV and Epstein-Barr virus. The authors suggested that the approach could potentially be generalized to other disease states and immunological phenotypes. The only immune exposure information available for the cohort was CMV serostatus. Specific HLA alleles were associated with roughly 17,000 TCR beta sequences at a false discovery rate of 0.05 in a later analysis. A later genetic analysis reported fewer N-insertions in productive TCRs among donors in an Asian-associated ancestry cluster than the roughly 640-donor mean. Because HLA typing was missing for some donors at each locus, association tests included only the typed subset. A later analysis found that TCR association rates varied across HLA loci, with DRB1 alleles showing the most associated TCRs and HLA-C alleles the fewest. Because counts were too low, roughly 16 rarely observed V segments, including chromosome 9 orphons, were excluded from the earlier analysis of some 590 of the donors. The presence/absence analyses assumed that sequencing depth was roughly uniform across donors, and that assumption may not be true. The classifier was reported to diagnose cytomegalovirus status with high specificity and sensitivity in both the original and validation cohorts. In a later analysis, HLA-associated TCR beta chains showed more clonal expansion and lower generation probabilities than non-associated chains that were equally common. A further reported finding was that TCR beta sequences accurately predicted the HLA-A and HLA-B alleles for most subjects in the first cohort. Most TCR sequences were seen in very few donors, while some public TCRs were found in many individuals. Some IMGT-functional V segments, including TRBV6-2 and TRBV6-3, could not be distinguished by the 87-base-pair reads and were therefore excluded. In a later analysis, most CMV-associated TCR beta chains were found to appear HLA-restricted, with HLA associations seemingly driven largely by CMV exposure. A few of the identified cytomegalovirus-associated TCR beta chains were confirmed in vitro to be specific for cytomegalovirus antigens. A group of highly shared sequence variants was considered likely to be a technical artifact of the sequencing pipeline. A total of about 150 TCR beta chains were listed by the study as associated with cytomegalovirus. V-gene and J-gene trimming of TCR beta chains was associated with a missense DCLRE1C variant in a later genetic analysis, and the association was replicated in an independent cohort. In this cohort, only TCR beta chains were sequenced, and detectable features were limited by the absence of alpha or paired-chain data. When HLA alleles, especially DR and DQ, strongly co-occurred, attributing TCR associations to individual alleles was difficult.

The receptor library was made with the immunoSEQ multiplex PCR assay. A mixture of 60 forward primers for TCR Vbeta segments and 13 reverse primers for TCR Jbeta segments was used in the multiplex PCR. The CDR3 region of rearranged TCR beta genes was amplified from genomic DNA with a multiplex PCR assay. The Illumina HiSeq System was used to sequence the amplified TCR beta libraries as 87-base-pair reads. The study's own analysis went as follows. A later analysis counted about 76 million unique TCR beta chains across the 600 to 850 repertoires, and some 11 million of these chains were shared by at least two donors. A nearest-neighbor algorithm error-corrected the raw reads and collapsed the reads into unique sequences, merging closely related sequences to remove PCR and sequencing errors. Alignment of CDR3 sequences to IMGT reference sequences was used to assign V, D and J gene segments. For a sequence to be retained, a match of at least six nucleotides to both a V gene segment and a J gene segment was required. A rearrangement was called productive if the CDR3 had no stop codons and remained in frame with V and J, and every other rearrangement was called non-productive. CDR3 was defined by IMGT convention, running from the second conserved V-encoded cysteine to the conserved J-encoded phenylalanine. In an earlier analysis of 500 to 650 of the donors, sequences lacking an unambiguous match to a single V gene segment were excluded. An earlier analysis of a few hundred of the donors called V segments functional above 56.7% productive rearrangements and segregating when the between-donor standard deviation exceeded 5%. A statistical classification framework was developed to diagnose cytomegalovirus status using the catalog of TCR beta chain sequences. In a later analysis, TCR nucleotide sequences were compared against IMGT/GENE-DB human TR gene sequences so that V and J genes could be assigned. Using the TCRdist pipeline, a later analysis assigned CDR3 sequences along with most-parsimonious VDJ recombination scenarios. In a later analysis, every TCR beta chain was defined by the combination of its CDR3 amino acid sequence and its V-gene family, and reads without a unique V-gene family were dropped. To address suspected cross-contamination and a sequencing artifact, a later analysis removed over 500 highly shared, low-generation-probability nucleotide sequences. In a later analysis, a clonal expansion index was calculated for each public chain from normalized within-repertoire ranks of inferred template counts. Generation probabilities in a later analysis came from a VDJ recombination model fitted to out-of-frame rearrangements, and those results were checked against IGoR. A later analysis scored TCR-TCR, TCR-HLA and TCR-CMV co-occurrence with hypergeometric tests, applying a repertoire-size bias correction to TCR pairs. In a later analysis, false discovery rates were estimated by permuting HLA or CMV assignments 20 times. In a later analysis, co-occurring TCRs were grouped using DBSCAN, and TCRdist sequence similarity was added for clustering within HLA-allele-positive subsets. Co-occurrence clustering excluded repertoires with fewer than 30,000 or more than 120,000 public chains, plus five with anomalous nucleotide sharing. This immuneACCESS table, as held by TCRdb, lists in-frame sequences with V and J called but not all clones. Of the missing ones, under half trace to an unresolved V gene in checked studies; the others have no known cause. The V and J calls and clone size are taken from that table; D and trimming were inferred from the DNA. For this sample the table gives approximately 110,000 clones, of which just under 70% were detected only once. The ten top clones hold 5.4% of the sample.

The cohort comprised several hundred healthy bone marrow donors. All cohort members were sampled while nominally healthy, although unrecorded immune exposures were likely present. The donor tested CMV seropositive and was one of the 289 seropositive cohort members. Each donor provided a peripheral blood sample, and peripheral blood mononuclear cells were used for TCR beta sequencing. Genomic DNA was extracted from the blood cell samples with the Qiagen DNeasy Blood Extraction Kit. CDR1 and CDR2 (LNHDA, SQIVND) derive from the germline V gene (reference sequence). V has 3 bases trimmed and J has 2 bases trimmed; junction bases matching no gene number 4. Inclusive of the bounding cysteine and phenylalanine, the CDR3 is 15 residues long. Only CDR3 DNA is held: 45 bases, read in frame from base 1. Regarding this clone: The specificity of this receptor is unknown. It has no much larger one-base neighbor in the sample; base qualities were not kept.

Sequencing used PBMCs. Recombination connected TRBV19 to TRBJ1-1, with 9 middle bases fitting TRBD1. The sequence derives from a woman aged 65 to 85 in good health and CMV-seropositive. The CDR3 reads as follows: CASSITGQGNTEAFF. The DNA is as follows: TGTGCCAGTAGTATCACGGGACAGGGAAACACTGAAGCTTTCTTT.